The present T cell receptor (beta chain) was sequenced within a study of blood T cell repertoires in COVID-19. For the study at large: Some COVID-19 samples were acute and others convalescent; all came from the United States, Italy and Spain.

Per the authors' pipeline: Reference gene primer amplification in the assay estimated nucleated cell counts. Produced via immunoSEQ multiplex PCR; TCRdb's table is partial and in-frame only. V and J calls plus clone size are reproduced from that table; the DNA served to infer D and trimming. The data hold 350,000 to 400,000 clones, with approximately 90% observed a single time. Ages ranged from about 18 to 89 years, with residence in around 24 US areas. The recovered donors of Cohort 3 showed two negative PCRs, clearance, or symptom resolution. Losses at the gene ends were 0 bases for V and 4 bases for J; bases not matched to a gene: 7. The CDR3 is made up of 17 amino acids. CDR1 is SGDLS, CDR2 YYNGEE, per germline.

Sequencing input: PBMCs or T cells enriched from blood (not recorded which). This TCR was recovered from a woman under 30 who had recovered from COVID-19. The rearrangement joins TRBV9 to TRBJ2-3; 11 bases match TRBD1. The chain's CDR3 is CASSVGDRGERADTQYF. The CDR3 nucleotides are TGTGCCAGCAGCGTAGGGGACAGGGGGGAGCGGGCAGATACGCAGTATTTT.